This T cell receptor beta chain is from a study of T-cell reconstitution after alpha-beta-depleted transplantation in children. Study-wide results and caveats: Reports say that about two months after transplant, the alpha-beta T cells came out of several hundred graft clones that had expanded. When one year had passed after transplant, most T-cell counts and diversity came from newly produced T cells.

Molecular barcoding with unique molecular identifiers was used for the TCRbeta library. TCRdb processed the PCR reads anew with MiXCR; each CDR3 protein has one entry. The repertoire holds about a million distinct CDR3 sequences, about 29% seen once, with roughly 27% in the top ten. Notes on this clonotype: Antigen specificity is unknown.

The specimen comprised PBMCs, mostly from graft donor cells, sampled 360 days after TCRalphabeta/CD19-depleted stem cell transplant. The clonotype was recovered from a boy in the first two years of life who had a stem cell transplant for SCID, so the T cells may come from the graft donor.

The CDR3 DNA reads TGTGCCACCAGCAGAGATAGGGACAGGATCAGGTCCTACGAGCAGTACTTC. This codes for CATSRDRDRIRSYEQYF. The chain couples TRBV15 to TRBJ2-7, with 8 bases lining up with TRBD1. The CDR3 consists of 17 residues. V gave up 0 bases and J gave up 1 base; unmatched junction bases: 8. Per the germline V gene, CDR1 is LNHNV and CDR2 is YYDKDF (reference sequence).